This passage covers 10 T cell receptor beta chains from one sample sequenced in a study of molecular identifiers for immune sequencing clone quantification. Using its own MiXCR run on the PCR reads, TCRdb lists one record per CDR3 protein. Among 8,000 to 13,000 distinct CDR3 sequences listed, around 20% were seen once. Sample: naive CD8+ T cells from blood, with Jurkat cell RNA spiked in. Subset specified: FACS-sorted CD8+CD4-CCR7+CD45RA+ naive T cells. Receptor source: a human donor in good health. Some libraries in this study had Jurkat cell RNA spiked in.

A remark on this clonotype: Just one base apart from a much larger clone, this may be a read error. Because the CDR3 is missing its conserved closing phenylalanine or tryptophan, this is likely a read error. J is TRBJ2-5 and V is TRBV4-1, with D unclear. This CDR3 contains 14 residues. V was clipped by 0 bases and J by 4 bases, with 9 bases between them. CDR1 MGHRA and CDR2 YSYEKL come from the germline V gene. The CDR3 is CASSQDGFGETQYS. The CDR3 nucleotides are TGCGCCAGCAGCCAAGATGGTTTCGGAGAGACCCAGTACTCC.

On this clonotype itself: Given a much more abundant clone one base away, this may be a read error. The chain has TRBV7-8 and TRBJ1-1; D is unresolved. In germline, CDR1 is SGHVS, CDR2 FQNEAQ. The CDR3 has 13 residues. The CDR3 DNA is TGTGCCAGCAGCTTAGGTCTGAACACTGTAGCTTTCTTT. This encodes CASSLGLNTVAFF.

By proportion, this clonotype is medium-sized. The chain is built from TRBV7-9 and TRBJ1-1, with D maybe TRBD1 (5 bases). V lost 6 bases and J 7 bases, leaving 12 bases between the germline ends. This CDR3 comprises 12 residues. The germline V gene encodes CDR1 SEHNR and CDR2 FQNEAQ (reference sequence). CDR3 loop: CASSSQGDEAFF. The CDR3 DNA sequence: TGTGCCAGCAGTTCCCAGGGAGATGAAGCTTTCTTT.

By share, this clonotype ranks as medium-sized. This chain uses TRBV9 with TRBJ1-6, with D possibly matching TRBD1 (5 bases). The V gene's germline CDR1 is SGDLS and CDR2 YYNGEE. V lost 3 bases, J lost 5 bases, and 15 bases lay in between. The CDR3 runs 16 residues. The CDR3 spells CASSAWGLGDNSPLHF. The DNA for the CDR3 is TGTGCCAGCAGCGCTTGGGGCTTAGGCGATAATTCACCCCTCCACTTT.

This clonotype has ten or more counts. V is TRBV10-3 and J is TRBJ2-7, with 7 bases fitting TRBD1. The CDR3 extends over 14 amino acids. Germline V gene lookup returns CDR1 ENHRY and CDR2 SYGVKD. J was trimmed by 1 base and V by 5 bases; bases with no gene match: 5. The CDR3 nucleotides are TGTGCCATCAGTTCACCGGGACAGTCCTACGAGCAGTACTTC. Its protein product is CAISSPGQSYEQYF.

This clonotype was recorded many times. CDR3 in amino acids: CASSPAPSVYGYTF. CDR3 DNA sequence: TGTGCCAGCAGCCCGGCCCCCAGCGTCTATGGCTACACCTTC. The genes are TRBV11-2 and TRBJ1-2; no firm D call. Germline lookup yields CDR1 SGHAT and CDR2 FQNNGV. Trimming took 5 bases from V and 4 from J, leaving 14 bases between them. The CDR3 totals 14 residues.

The chain is built from TRBV12-5 and TRBJ1-1; unclear D gene. V lost 1 base, J lost 8 bases, and 11 bases lay in between. The CDR3 length is 13 residues. Germline V lookup: CDR1 LGHNT, CDR2 FRNRAP. CDR3 coding DNA: TGTGCTAGTGGTTTGGGAAAGGCAGGAGAAGCTTTCTTT. Residues: CASGLGKAGEAFF.

For this clonotype: This may come from a read error, since a much larger clone is one base off. The rearrangement uses TRBV7-9 and TRBJ2-3; D uncertain. Germline CDR1 is SEHNR and CDR2 is FQNEAQ (reference sequence). The CDR3 is 12 amino acids. The CDR3: CASSLVPDTRYF. For the CDR3, the DNA is TGTGCCAGCAGCTTAGTCCCGGATACGCGGTATTTT.

V and J are TRBV5-4 and TRBJ2-3; D assignment may be TRBD1 or TRBD2 (5 bases each). There are 15 residues in the CDR3. The ends were cut back, 0 bases at V and 2 bases at J, with 10 bases in the middle. Germline lookup yields CDR1 SGHNT and CDR2 YYREEE (reference sequence). This chain's CDR3 is CASSLGGGDTDTQYF. The CDR3 coding sequence is TGTGCCAGCAGCTTGGGTGGGGGAGACACAGATACGCAGTATTTT.

This clonotype is a singleton in its sample. This clone may be a read error of a much larger clone one base away. The rearrangement uses TRBV7-9 and TRBJ1-5; D possibly corresponds to TRBD1 (5 bases). CDR3 length equals 15 residues. The V and J ends lost 1 base and 2 bases respectively, with 9 bases between them. Per germline, CDR1 SEHNR and CDR2 FQNEAQ (reference sequence). The CDR3 region has the DNA TGTGCCAGCAGCTTAGTGGGGGACGGCAATCAGCCCCAGCATTTT. Translating gives CASSLVGDGNQPQHF.